The T cell receptor beta chain described here comes from a study of spatial heterogeneity in lung cancer. In the study overall: Each time, sequencing found more beta-chain sequences than alpha-chain sequences.

TCRdb reanalysed the 5' RACE reads using MiXCR and keeps one entry per CDR3 protein. The sample shows 7,500 to 9,500 distinct CDR3 sequences, about 5% of them seen only once. At least ten counts were recorded for this clonotype. Antigen: not known. With 10 bases clipped from V and 1 base from J, the junction kept 9 bases outside the gene matches. The CDR3 contains 14 residues. The germline CDR1 and CDR2 sequences are MNHEY and SVGAGI. Time point of the sample: sample taken at primary tumor resection. Unsorted samples of tumor, nontumor lung or frozen PBMC had their whole RNA sequenced. Findings of the study overall: Tumors with more nonsynonymous mutations had more expanded intratumoral alpha and beta TCRs.

This clonotype was sampled from a female donor with early-stage non-small cell lung cancer. The sample was lung tumor tissue, taken at surgery. J is TRBJ1-1 and V is TRBV6-5; 7 bases are a match to TRBD1. The CDR3 is CATRTRDRNTEAFF. CDR3 in DNA: TGTGCCACCCGAACCCGGGACAGGAACACTGAAGCTTTCTTT.